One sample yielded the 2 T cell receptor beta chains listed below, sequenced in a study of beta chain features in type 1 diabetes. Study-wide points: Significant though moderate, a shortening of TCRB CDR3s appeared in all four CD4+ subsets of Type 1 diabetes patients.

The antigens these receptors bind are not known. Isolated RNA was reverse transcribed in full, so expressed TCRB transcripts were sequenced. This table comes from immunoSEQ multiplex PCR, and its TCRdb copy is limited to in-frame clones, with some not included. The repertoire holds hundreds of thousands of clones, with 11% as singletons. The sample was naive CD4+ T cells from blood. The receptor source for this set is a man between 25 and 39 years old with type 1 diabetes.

In nucleotides, the CDR3 is TGTGCCAGCAGCTTAGCCAGACCAGGCGAGCAGTACTTC. This encodes CASSLARPGEQYF. The genes are TRBV7-9 and TRBJ2-7; D is unresolved. With 0 bases removed from V and 6 bases from J, the gap between germline ends came to 9 bases. The CDR3 is 13 amino acids. CDR1 is SEHNR and CDR2 is FQNEAQ in the germline V gene (reference sequence).

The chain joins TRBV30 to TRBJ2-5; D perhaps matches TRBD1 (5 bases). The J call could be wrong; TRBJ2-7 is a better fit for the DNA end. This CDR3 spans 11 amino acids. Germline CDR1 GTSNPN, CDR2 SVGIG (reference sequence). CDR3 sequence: CAWAQGYEQYF. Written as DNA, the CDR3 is TGTGCCTGGGCCCAGGGCTACGAGCAGTACTTC.